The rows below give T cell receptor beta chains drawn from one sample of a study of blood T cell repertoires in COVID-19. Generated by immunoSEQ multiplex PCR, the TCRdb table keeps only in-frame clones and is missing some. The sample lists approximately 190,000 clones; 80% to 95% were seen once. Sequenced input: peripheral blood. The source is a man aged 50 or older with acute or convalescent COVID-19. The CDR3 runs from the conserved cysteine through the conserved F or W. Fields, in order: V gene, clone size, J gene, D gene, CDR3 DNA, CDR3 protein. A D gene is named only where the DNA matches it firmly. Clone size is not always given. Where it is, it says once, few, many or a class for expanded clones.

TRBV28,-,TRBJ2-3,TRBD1,TGTGCCAGCAGCCCTGACAGGGACACAGATACGCAGTATTTT,CASSPDRDTDTQYF
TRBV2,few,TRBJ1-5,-,TGTGCCAGCGGGAAACAGGGTCCCTATCAGCCCCAGCATTTT,CASGKQGPYQPQHF
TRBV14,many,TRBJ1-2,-,TGTGCCAGCAGCCTTGGACTGGGAACTTATGGCTACACCTTC,CASSLGLGTYGYTF
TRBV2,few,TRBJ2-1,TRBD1,TGTGCCAGCCGGGGACAGGGGTTCTACAATGAGCAGTTCTTC,CASRGQGFYNEQFF
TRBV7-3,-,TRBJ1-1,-,TGTGCCAGCAGCTGGGCGGGGAACACTGAAGCTTTCTTT,CASSWAGNTEAFF
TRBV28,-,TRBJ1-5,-,TGTGCCAGCAGTTCGGCCGGAGGGAATCAGCCCCAGCATTTT,CASSSAGGNQPQHF
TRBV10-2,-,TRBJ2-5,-,TGCGCCAGCAGTGAGTCGAAGAGGGCCTGGGGAGAGACCCAGTACTTC,CASSESKRAWGETQYF
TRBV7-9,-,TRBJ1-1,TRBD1,TGTGCCAGCAGCCCCATATACACAGGGACAGGGGGCGACACTGAAGCTTTCTTT,CASSPIYTGTGGDTEAFF
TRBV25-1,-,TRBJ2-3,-,TGTGCCAGCTCCCGAGGGACATTAACAGATACGCAGTATTTT,CASSRGTLTDTQYF
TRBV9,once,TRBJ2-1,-,TGTGCCAGCAGCGCGGGAAGAAGCTCCTACAATGAGCAGTTCTTC,CASSAGRSSYNEQFF
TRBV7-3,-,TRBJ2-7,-,TGTGCCAGCAGCACTACCTACGAGCAGTACTTC,CASSTTYEQYF
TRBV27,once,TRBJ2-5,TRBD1,TGTGCCAGCAGTCCTCATCAAGGACAGGGTAGGGAGACCCAGTACTTC,CASSPHQGQGRETQYF
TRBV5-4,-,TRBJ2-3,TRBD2,TGTGCCAGCAGCCCACGTAGCGGGAGGCGCACAGATACGCAGTATTTT,CASSPRSGRRTDTQYF
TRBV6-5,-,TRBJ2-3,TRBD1,TGTGCCAGCCCCGACAGGGGAAATTGGGCAGATACGCAGTATTTT,CASPDRGNWADTQYF
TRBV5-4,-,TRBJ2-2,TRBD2,TGTGCCAGCAGCGGACTAGCGGGGGGGGTAGCCGGGGAGCTGTTTTTT,CASSGLAGGVAGELFF
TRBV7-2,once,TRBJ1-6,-,TGTGCCAGCAGCCCTCGGACAGCGAGCTATAATTCACCCCTCCACTTT,CASSPRTASYNSPLHF
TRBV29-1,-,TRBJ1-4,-,TGCAGCGTTGCCAAGGGGGATGAAAAACTGTTTTTT,CSVAKGDEKLFF
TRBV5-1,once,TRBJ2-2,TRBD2,TGCGCCAGCAGCTTTGGGCGGGGGGCCAACACCGGGGAGCTGTTTTTT,CASSFGRGANTGELFF
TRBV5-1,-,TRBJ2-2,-,TGCGCCAGCAGCTTGGTGGCCAGGGCCAGGGGCGGGGAGCTGTTTTTT,CASSLVARARGGELFF
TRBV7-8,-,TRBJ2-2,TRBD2,TGTGCCAGCAGCTTCGCGCTAGCGGGAGCCGGGGAGCTGTTTTTT,CASSFALAGAGELFF
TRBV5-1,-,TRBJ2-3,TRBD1,TGCGCCAGCAGGGAGACGGGACAGCAAAGCGGAGATACGCAGTATTTT,CASRETGQQSGDTQYF
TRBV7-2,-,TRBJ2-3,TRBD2,TGTGCCAGCAGCTTAATCCTCACTAGCGGGAGTTTCACAGATACGCAGTATTTT,CASSLILTSGSFTDTQYF
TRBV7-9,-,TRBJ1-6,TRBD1,TGTGCCAGCAGCTTCCTACAGGGGGTACGAGTTTCACCCCTCCACTTT,CASSFLQGVRVSPLHF
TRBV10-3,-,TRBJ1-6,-,TGTGCCATCAGTGAGTCTCTGAATTCACCCCTCCACTTT,CAISESLNSPLHF
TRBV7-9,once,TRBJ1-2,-,TGTGCCAGCAGCTTAGCAGGGGGGGATGGCTACACCTTC,CASSLAGGDGYTF
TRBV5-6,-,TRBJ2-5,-,TGTGCCAGCAGCGAACAGGGCTTACAAGAGACCCAGTACTTC,CASSEQGLQETQYF
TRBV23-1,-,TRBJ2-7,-,TGCGCCAGCAGTCACCCCGGGGGTCCCTACGAGCAGTACTTC,CASSHPGGPYEQYF
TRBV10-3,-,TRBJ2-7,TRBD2,TGTGCCATCAGTGTTGTCCGGGGCGGGAGAACCTCCGAGCAGTACTTC,CAISVVRGGRTSEQYF
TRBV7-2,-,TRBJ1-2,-,TGTGCCAGCAGCGCACACAGCGGGAACTATGGCTACACCTTC,CASSAHSGNYGYTF
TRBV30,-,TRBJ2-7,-,TGTGCCTGGAGTGTCAACTACGAGCAGTACTTC,CAWSVNYEQYF
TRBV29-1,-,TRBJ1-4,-,TGCAGCGTTGGTTTAGGGAGGAGAGAAAAACTGTTTTTT,CSVGLGRREKLFF
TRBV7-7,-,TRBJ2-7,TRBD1,TGTGCCAGCAGCTACGGGACAGGGGACGAGCAGTACTTC,CASSYGTGDEQYF
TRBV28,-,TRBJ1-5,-,TGTGCCAGCAGTTTACCAAGCGCTGAGCCCCAGCATTTT,CASSLPSAEPQHF
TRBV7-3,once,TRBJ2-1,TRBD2,TGTGCCAGCAGCAGGGACGGGGGGTACTACAATGAGCAGTTCTTC,CASSRDGGYYNEQFF
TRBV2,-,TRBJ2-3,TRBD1,TGTGCCAGCAGTGAAAGGGTTGGGACAGGGGGCAGGGGAGATACGCAGTATTTT,CASSERVGTGGRGDTQYF
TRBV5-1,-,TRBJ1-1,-,TGCGCCAGCAGCTTGGGCAGTGGGGCTTGGAACACTGAAGCTTTCTTT,CASSLGSGAWNTEAFF
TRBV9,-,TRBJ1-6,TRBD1,TGTGCCAGCAGCTCCGGACAGGGGGGGAATTCACCCCTCCACTTT,CASSSGQGGNSPLHF
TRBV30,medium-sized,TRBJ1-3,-,TGTGCCTGGAGTGATTTGGCACCGAACTCTGGAAACACCATATATTTT,CAWSDLAPNSGNTIYF
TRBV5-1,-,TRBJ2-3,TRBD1,TGCGCCAGCAGCTTGGCCGGACAGGGTTTCCTCACAGATACGCAGTATTTT,CASSLAGQGFLTDTQYF
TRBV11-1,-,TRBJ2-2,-,TGTGCCAGCAGCCTCGACAGGGAGGACACCGGGGAGCTGTTTTTT,CASSLDREDTGELFF
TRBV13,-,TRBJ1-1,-,TGTGCCAGCAGCTCGGTCCAGGGGCAGGGCACTGAAGCTTTCTTT,CASSSVQGQGTEAFF
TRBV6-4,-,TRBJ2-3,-,TGTGCCAGCAGTGAAGGTCAGGGGGGCCTAGATACGCAGTATTTT,CASSEGQGGLDTQYF
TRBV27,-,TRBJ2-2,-,TGTGCCAGCAGTTCTCCCCTAGCGAACGGGGAGCTGTTTTTT,CASSSPLANGELFF
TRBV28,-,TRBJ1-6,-,TGTGCCAGCAGTTTAGTCCTCCTTAATTCACCCCTCCACTTT,CASSLVLLNSPLHF
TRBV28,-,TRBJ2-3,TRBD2,TGTGCCAGCGGTGATGCTAGCGGGAGTGGCACAGATACGCAGTATTTT,CASGDASGSGTDTQYF
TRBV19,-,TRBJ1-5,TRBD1,TGTGCCAGTAGTATAGACAGGGGGAACGATTATAGCAATCAGCCCCAGCATTTT,CASSIDRGNDYSNQPQHF